This TCR beta chain was captured by sequencing in a study of cytomegalovirus exposure and HLA in healthy donors. V was pared by 3 bases and J by 4 bases, with 5 bases of the junction left unmatched. Germline CDR1 SGHTA, CDR2 FQGTGA. This CDR3 is built from 15 residues. In the PCR, 60 Vbeta and 13 Jbeta primers were used. The data were produced by immunoSEQ multiplex PCR, yet TCRdb's version contains in-frame clones alone and is incomplete. The sample carries some 170,000 clones, about 80% recorded once. The sequence derives from a middle-aged man in good health and CMV-seropositive. The V gene is TRBV7-3, the J gene TRBJ2-1, with 8 bases matching TRBD1. The sample taken for sequencing was PBMCs. The CDR3 spells CASSFDRGEYNEQFF. CDR3 sequence (DNA): TGTGCCAGCAGCTTCGACAGGGGCGAGTACAATGAGCAGTTCTTC.